The 20 T cell receptor beta chains below were found in one sample sequenced in a study of cytomegalovirus exposure and HLA in healthy donors. This table comes from immunoSEQ multiplex PCR, and its TCRdb copy is limited to in-frame clones, with some not included. In the table there are roughly 56,000 clones, roughly 94% of which are singletons. Sequences were obtained from PBMCs. Receptor source: a man aged 18 to 29 in good health and CMV-seronegative.

The chain combines TRBV4-3 with TRBJ2-5; D gene unclear. The CDR3 loop spans 15 amino acids. The ends were cut back, 1 base at V and 4 bases at J, with 13 bases in the middle. CDR1 and CDR2 from the germline V gene are LGHNA and YSLEER. DNA for the CDR3: TGCGCCAGCAGCCAAGGGTGGGTAGCATCAGAGACCCAGTACTTC. This translates into CASSQGWVASETQYF.

This chain links TRBV19 with TRBJ1-1, with D possibly TRBD1 on 5 matching bases. Between the trimmed V and J ends, which lost 3 bases and 4 bases, there was a span of 12 bases. This CDR3 is 14 amino acids long. Germline CDR1 is LNHDA and CDR2 is SQIVND (reference sequence). CDR3 amino acids: CASSILAGRTEAFF. The CDR3 nucleotides read TGTGCCAGTAGTATCCTCGCAGGGCGCACTGAAGCTTTCTTT.

This clone was detected a few times. The CDR3 nucleotides are TGTGCCAGCACAACCGGGGTTCACCCCCTCTCATTCTTGAACACTGAAGCTTTCTTT. This sequence encodes CASTTGVHPLSFLNTEAFF. The chain links TRBV27 to TRBJ1-1, with unresolved D. Deletions cut 7 bases from V and 0 bases from J, with 27 bases between. CDR3 length: 19 residues. CDR1 MNHEY and CDR2 SMNVEV come from the germline V gene (reference sequence).

Regarding this clone: An end of the junction differs from the germline gene, which may be a read error. The chain joins TRBV15 to TRBJ2-5; TRBD1 might be the D (6 bases). CDR1 LNHNV and CDR2 YYDKDF come from the germline V gene (reference sequence). The CDR3 spans 17 residues. In DNA form, the CDR3 reads TGTGCCACCAACAGAGCGGTCCTACAGGGCGGCCAAGAGACCCAGTACTTC. It encodes CATNRAVLQGGQETQYF.

The chain recombines TRBV28 with TRBJ2-7; 9 bases align to TRBD2. V shed 4 bases and J 2 bases; nucleotides not matched to a gene: 3. The CDR3 runs 14 residues. Germline CDR1 reads MDHEN; CDR2 reads SYDVKM. The CDR3 sequence is CASSSTSGAYEQYF. In DNA form, the CDR3 reads TGTGCCAGCAGTTCGACTAGCGGTGCCTACGAGCAGTACTTC.

The genes are TRBV7-9 and TRBJ2-5; tentative D call: TRBD1 (7 bases). The germline V gene encodes CDR1 SEHNR and CDR2 FQNEAQ (reference sequence). CDR3 length: 12 residues. With 6 bases removed from V and 4 bases from J, the gap between germline ends came to 9 bases. CDR3 in DNA: TGTGCCAGCAGTCAGGGGGGAGAGACCCAGTACTTC. It codes for CASSQGGETQYF.

This chain links TRBV4-3 with TRBJ2-3; 8 bases match TRBD2. Germline assignment: CDR1 LGHNA and CDR2 YSLEER. CDR3 size: 15 residues. J gave up 9 bases and V 4 bases, and 12 bases lay outside the gene matches. The CDR3 spells CASSPDGGGRSTQYF. The CDR3, as DNA: TGCGCCAGCAGCCCCGACGGGGGGGGCAGATCAACGCAGTATTTT.

This clone was recorded once. The chain combines TRBV18 with TRBJ1-1; D gene ambiguous. The length of the CDR3 is 12 residues. The germline gives CDR1 KGHSH, CDR2 LQKENI. V shed 6 bases and J shed 2 bases, with 7 bases lying between them. CDR3 sequence reads: CASSLRNTEAFF. The DNA for the CDR3 is TGTGCCAGCTCCCTCAGAAACACTGAAGCTTTCTTT.

This chain joins TRBV4-3 and TRBJ2-5; tentative D call: TRBD2 (6 bases). Trimming left V 0 bases short and J 5 bases short, with 13 bases between. The germline gives CDR1 LGHNA, CDR2 YSLEER. The CDR3 length is 15 residues. Here the CDR3 DNA reads TGCGCCAGCAGCCAAGACGCGGGACCCCGGGAGACCCAGTACTTC. Its protein is CASSQDAGPRETQYF.

The chain has TRBV7-8 and TRBJ2-1; the D is unclear. The CDR3 consists of 12 residues. The germline gives CDR1 SGHVS, CDR2 FQNEAQ. The ends were cut back, 5 bases at V and 13 bases at J, with 15 bases in the middle. The CDR3: CASSPVNGPQFF. DNA for the CDR3: TGTGCCAGCAGCCCCGTGAATGGCCCCCAGTTCTTC.

The chain has TRBV7-3 and TRBJ2-2, with 10 bases fitting TRBD2. Trimming removed 0 bases from V and 6 bases from J; junction bases left unmatched: 16. The CDR3 runs 20 residues. Germline V lookup: CDR1 SGHTA, CDR2 FQGTGA. Here the CDR3 DNA reads TGTGCCAGCAGCTTAACGCGGCCAGCGGGAGGGCTAAATGTCCCCGGGGAGCTGTTTTTT. This translates into CASSLTRPAGGLNVPGELFF. Full variable domain (missing parts from reference TRBV7-3 and TRBJ2-2): GAGVSQTPSNKVTEKGKYVELRCDPISGHTALYWYRQSLGQGPEFLIYFQGTGAADDSGLPNDRFFAVRPEGSVSTLKIQRTERGDSAVYLCASSLTRPAGGLNVPGELFFGEGSRLTVL.

Comment on this clone: At one of its ends the junction is not consistent with the germline gene, which may arise from a read error. The chain is built from TRBV27 and TRBJ1-1; D gene ambiguous. Germline CDR1 MNHEY, CDR2 SMNVEV (reference sequence). CDR3 length: 15 amino acids. For the CDR3, the DNA is TGTGCCAGCAGTCTATCCTCTCGCGGGAGAACTGAAGCTTTCTTT. Protein: CASSLSSRGRTEAFF.

The chain couples TRBV29-1 to TRBJ2-6; a possible D gene is TRBD1 (5 bases). The CDR3 loop spans 13 amino acids. Germline assignment: CDR1 SQVTM and CDR2 ANQGSEA. With 3 bases removed from V and 4 bases from J, the gap between germline ends came to 7 bases. This CDR3 is CSVDSGGANVLTF. Written as DNA, the CDR3 is TGCAGCGTTGATTCAGGGGGGGCCAACGTCCTGACTTTC.

The V and J genes are TRBV27 and TRBJ2-7, with a tentative D call TRBD1 (5 bases). CDR1 is MNHEY and CDR2 is SMNVEV in the germline V gene (reference sequence). V was cut by 1 base and J by 0 bases, with 25 bases left in between. The CDR3 loop spans 20 amino acids. CDR3 sequence: CASSLLSGDSGSLSSYEQYF. As DNA, the CDR3 is TGTGCCAGCAGTTTATTGTCCGGTGACTCAGGGTCCCTTAGCTCCTACGAGCAGTACTTC.

This clone turned up a few times. V gene TRBV29-1 combines with J gene TRBJ1-2, with 9 nucleotides matching TRBD1. CDR3 length equals 12 residues. The ends lost 4 bases at V and 7 bases at J; junction bases unmatched: 4. Germline lookup yields CDR1 SQVTM and CDR2 ANQGSEA. The CDR3 spells CSVGTGEAGYTF. CDR3 DNA: TGCAGCGTTGGGACAGGGGAGGCTGGCTACACCTTC.

Here the CDR3 reads CASSLYGQETQYF. DNA of the CDR3: TGTGCCAGCAGTTTATACGGCCAAGAGACCCAGTACTTC. J is TRBJ2-5 and V is TRBV27; no reliable D call. The length of the CDR3 is 13 residues. With 1 base removed from V and 1 base from J, the gap between germline ends came to 4 bases. The germline gives CDR1 MNHEY, CDR2 SMNVEV (reference sequence).

J is TRBJ2-1 and V is TRBV5-6, with D perhaps TRBD2 (6 bases). CDR3 length equals 15 residues. V gave up 0 bases and J gave up 2 bases, with 9 bases separating them. Germline V gene sequence: CDR1 SGHDT, CDR2 YYEEEE. The CDR3 sequence: CASSLVGGPYNEQFF. For the CDR3, the DNA is TGTGCCAGCAGCTTGGTGGGAGGACCCTACAATGAGCAGTTCTTC.

About this clone: The sample holds other DNA sequences that translate to the same CDR3. The V gene is TRBV2, the J gene TRBJ1-5; TRBD1 matches 8 bases. The CDR3 sequence is 15 residues long. The J segment lost 2 bases and the V segment lost 9 bases, leaving 9 bases of the junction unmatched. The germline V gene encodes CDR1 SNHLY and CDR2 FYNNEI. DNA of the CDR3: TGTGCCAGTAGAGGGGGACAGGTTCGCAATCAGCCCCAGCATTTT. Protein product: CASRGGQVRNQPQHF.

The genes are TRBV5-6 and TRBJ1-2; D not resolved. V was shortened by 0 bases and J by 6 bases, with 12 bases between the two germline ends. Germline V gene lookup returns CDR1 SGHDT and CDR2 YYEEEE. CDR3 length equals 14 residues. CDR3 sequence: CASSLEFRENGYTF. The CDR3 DNA reads TGTGCCAGCAGCTTGGAGTTTAGGGAGAATGGCTACACCTTC.

The rearrangement uses TRBV19 and TRBJ2-7; 7 bases fit TRBD2. This CDR3 contains 14 residues. V shed 5 bases and J 0 bases; nucleotides not matched to a gene: 4. Germline-derived CDR1 and CDR2 are LNHDA and SQIVND (reference sequence). CDR3 loop: CASSDSSGSYEQYF. DNA for the CDR3: TGTGCCAGTAGTGACTCTAGCGGCTCCTACGAGCAGTACTTC.